These 4 T cell receptor beta chains originate from one sample sequenced in a study of T cell responses to AZD1222 COVID-19 vaccine (dated by TCRdb to the early 2020s). Library construction relied on the immunoSEQ multiplex PCR assay. TCRdb took over this immuneACCESS table, retaining in-frame rearrangements with V and J assigned. Such tables are incomplete; in checked studies, under half of the missing clones stem from an unresolved V gene, and the remainder is unexplained. The sample includes over 110,000 clones, with approximately 90% observed a single time. The top ten hold approximately 6% of the sample. Per the publication, the time point label means: baseline before first vaccination. The material was peripheral blood, obtained on day 0 of AZD1222 vaccination. The receptors stem from an adult in good health.

V is TRBV30 and J is TRBJ2-7; the D gene is possibly TRBD1 (8 bases). V was shortened by 0 bases and J by 6 bases, with 39 bases between the two germline ends. The CDR3 consists of 22 residues. Germline V gene lookup returns CDR1 GTSNPN and CDR2 SVGIG (reference sequence). The CDR3 region has the DNA TGTGCCTGGAGTGTTCACAGGGGGGGGTTGCGGCGGGAGACTTCCCGGAGGAGCGAGCAGTACTTC. Translating it yields CAWSVHRGGLRRETSRRSEQYF.

The chain links TRBV27 to TRBJ1-1; no clear D gene. V lost 6 bases to trimming and J lost 4 bases, with 12 bases between them. Germline V gene sequence: CDR1 MNHEY, CDR2 SMNVEV (reference sequence). The CDR3 has 13 residues. CDR3 bases: TGTGCCAGCAGCCTAGTCTATCGCACTGAAGCTTTCTTT. This encodes CASSLVYRTEAFF.

The chain is built from TRBV5-6 and TRBJ2-3, with 8 bases aligning to TRBD2. The CDR3 has 14 residues. Trimming removed 6 bases from V and 0 bases from J; junction bases left unmatched: 3. Germline assignment: CDR1 SGHDT and CDR2 YYEEEE. The CDR3 sequence: CASNSGTSTDTQYF. CDR3 in DNA: TGTGCCAGCAATAGCGGGACTAGCACAGATACGCAGTATTTT.

The CDR3 region is CASRTSTEDTQYF. The CDR3 region has the DNA TGTGCCAGCAGAACCTCGACCGAAGATACGCAGTATTTT. V gene TRBV11-3 combines with J gene TRBJ2-3, with D unclear. In germline, CDR1 is SGHNT, CDR2 YENEEA. V lost 6 bases, J lost 5 bases, and 12 bases lay in between. This CDR3 has 13 residues. The complete variable domain, with remaining parts taken from reference TRBV11-3 and TRBJ2-3, reads EAGVVQSPRYKIIEKKQPVAFWCNPISGHNTLYWYLQNLGQGPELLIRYENEEAVDDSQLPKDRFSAERLKGVDSTLKIQPAELGDSAVYLCASRTSTEDTQYFGPGTRLTVL.